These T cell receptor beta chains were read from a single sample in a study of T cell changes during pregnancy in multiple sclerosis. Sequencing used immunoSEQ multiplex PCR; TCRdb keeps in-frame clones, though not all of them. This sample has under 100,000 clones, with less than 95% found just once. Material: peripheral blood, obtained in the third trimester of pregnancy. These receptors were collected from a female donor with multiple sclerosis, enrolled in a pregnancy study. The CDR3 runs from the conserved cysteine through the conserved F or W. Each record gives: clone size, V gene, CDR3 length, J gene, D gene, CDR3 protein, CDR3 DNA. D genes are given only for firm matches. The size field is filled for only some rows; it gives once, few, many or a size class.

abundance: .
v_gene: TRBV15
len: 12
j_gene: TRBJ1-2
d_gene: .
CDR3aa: CATSEGTNGYTF
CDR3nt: TGTGCCACCAGCGAGGGGACTAATGGCTACACCTTC

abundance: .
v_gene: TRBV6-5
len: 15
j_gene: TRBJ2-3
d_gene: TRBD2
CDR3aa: CASRPRLAGSDTQYF
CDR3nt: TGTGCCAGCAGGCCGCGACTAGCGGGGTCAGATACGCAGTATTTT

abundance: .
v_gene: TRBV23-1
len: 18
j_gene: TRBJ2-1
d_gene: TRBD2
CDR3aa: CASSQFRLAGTDYNEQFF
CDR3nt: TGCGCCAGCAGTCAATTCCGACTAGCGGGGACTGATTACAATGAGCAGTTCTTC

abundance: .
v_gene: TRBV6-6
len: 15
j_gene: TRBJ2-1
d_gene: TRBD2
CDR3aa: CASSPLAGGRNEQFF
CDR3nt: TGTGCCAGCAGTCCACTAGCGGGGGGTAGGAATGAGCAGTTCTTC

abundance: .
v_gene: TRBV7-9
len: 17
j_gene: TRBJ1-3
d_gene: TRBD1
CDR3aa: CASSLGFYRGSGNTIYF
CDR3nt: TGTGCCAGCAGCTTGGGGTTTTACAGGGGCTCTGGAAACACCATATATTTT

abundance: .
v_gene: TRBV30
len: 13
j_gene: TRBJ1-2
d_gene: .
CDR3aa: CAWSVKGGYGYTF
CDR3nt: TGTGCCTGGAGTGTTAAAGGGGGCTATGGCTACACCTTC

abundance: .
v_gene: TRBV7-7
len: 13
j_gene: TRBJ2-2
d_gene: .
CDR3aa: CASSPVPLGELFF
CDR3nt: TGTGCTAGCAGCCCCGTTCCTCTCGGGGAGCTGTTTTTT

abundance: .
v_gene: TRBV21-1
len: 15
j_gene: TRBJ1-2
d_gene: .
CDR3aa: CASSKLRRERYGYTF
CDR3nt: TGTGCCAGCAGCAAATTACGCCGGGAGAGGTATGGCTACACCTTC

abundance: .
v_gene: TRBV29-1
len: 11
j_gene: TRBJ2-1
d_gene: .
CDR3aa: CSVVSYNEQFF
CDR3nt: TGCAGCGTTGTTAGCTACAATGAGCAGTTCTTC

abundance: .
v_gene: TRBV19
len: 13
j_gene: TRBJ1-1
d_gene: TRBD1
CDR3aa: CASNPLGTAEAFF
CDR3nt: TGTGCCAGTAACCCCCTAGGGACAGCTGAAGCTTTCTTT

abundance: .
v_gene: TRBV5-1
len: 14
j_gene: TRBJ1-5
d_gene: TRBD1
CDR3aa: CASSLGQGTQPQHF
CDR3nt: TGCGCCAGCAGCTTGGGACAGGGAACTCAGCCCCAGCATTTT

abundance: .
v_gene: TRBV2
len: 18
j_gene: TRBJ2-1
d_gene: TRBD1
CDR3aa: CASSDVRDPGQGYDEQFF
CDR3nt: TGTGCCAGCAGTGACGTCCGGGACCCGGGACAGGGGTACGATGAGCAGTTCTTC

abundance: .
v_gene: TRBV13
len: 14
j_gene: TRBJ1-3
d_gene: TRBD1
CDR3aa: CASSYQGAGNTIYF
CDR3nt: TGTGCCAGCAGCTACCAGGGGGCCGGGAACACCATATATTTT

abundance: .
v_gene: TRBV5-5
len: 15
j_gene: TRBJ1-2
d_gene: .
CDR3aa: CASSLDQGRNYGYTF
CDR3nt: TGTGCCAGCAGCTTGGATCAGGGTCGAAACTATGGCTACACCTTC

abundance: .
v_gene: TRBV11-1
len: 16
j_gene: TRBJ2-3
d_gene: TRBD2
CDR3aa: CASSSSGRRGGDTQYF
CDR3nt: TGTGCCAGCAGCTCCTCGGGCCGACGGGGAGGGGATACGCAGTATTTT

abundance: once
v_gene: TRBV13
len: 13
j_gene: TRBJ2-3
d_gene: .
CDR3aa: CASSVGSSDTQYF
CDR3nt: TGTGCCAGCAGCGTTGGCTCTTCCGATACGCAGTATTTT

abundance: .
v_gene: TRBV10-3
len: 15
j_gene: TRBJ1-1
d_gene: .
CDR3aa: CAIRDNNSGTSEAFF
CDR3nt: TGTGCCATCCGGGACAATAACTCTGGAACGTCTGAAGCTTTCTTT

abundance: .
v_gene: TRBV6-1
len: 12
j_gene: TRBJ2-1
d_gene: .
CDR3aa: CASINLANEQFF
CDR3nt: TGTGCCAGCATTAATTTAGCCAATGAGCAGTTCTTC

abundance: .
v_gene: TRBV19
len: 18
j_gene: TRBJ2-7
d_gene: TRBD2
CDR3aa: CASRGLGASGPHSYEQYF
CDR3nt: TGTGCCAGTAGAGGTCTGGGAGCTAGCGGGCCTCACTCCTACGAGCAGTACTTC

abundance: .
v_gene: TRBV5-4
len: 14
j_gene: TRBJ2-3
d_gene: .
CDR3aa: CASSPTQGGDTQYF
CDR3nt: TGTGCCAGCAGCCCGACACAGGGAGGGGATACGCAGTATTTT

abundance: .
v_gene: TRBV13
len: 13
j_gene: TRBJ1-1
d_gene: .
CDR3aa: CASSLAPGVEAFF
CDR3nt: TGTGCCAGCAGCTTAGCCCCAGGGGTTGAAGCTTTCTTT

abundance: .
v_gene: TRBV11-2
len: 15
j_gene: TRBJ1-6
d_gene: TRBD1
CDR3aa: CASSHRDRLNSPLHF
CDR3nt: TGTGCCAGCAGCCACCGGGACAGGCTTAATTCACCCCTCCACTTT

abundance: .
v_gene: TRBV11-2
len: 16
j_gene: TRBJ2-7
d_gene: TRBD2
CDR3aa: CASSLTGSGAPYEQYF
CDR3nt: TGTGCCAGCAGCTTGACGGGGAGCGGGGCCCCCTACGAGCAGTACTTC

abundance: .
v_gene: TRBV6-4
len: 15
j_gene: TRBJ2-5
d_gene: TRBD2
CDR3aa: CASSPKAGEEETQYF
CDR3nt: TGTGCCAGCAGCCCAAAAGCGGGGGAGGAGGAGACCCAGTACTTC

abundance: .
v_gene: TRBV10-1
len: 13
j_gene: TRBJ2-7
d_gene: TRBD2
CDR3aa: CASSEGAGREQYF
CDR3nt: TGCGCCAGCAGTGAGGGAGCGGGACGCGAGCAGTACTTC

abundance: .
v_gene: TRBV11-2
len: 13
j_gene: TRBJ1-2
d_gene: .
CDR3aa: CASSPGQNYGYTF
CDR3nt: TGTGCCAGCAGCCCTGGACAGAATTATGGCTACACCTTC

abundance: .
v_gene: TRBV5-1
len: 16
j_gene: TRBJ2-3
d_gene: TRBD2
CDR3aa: CASSSPIAGGTDTQYF
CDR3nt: TGCGCCAGCAGCTCCCCTATAGCGGGGGGCACAGATACGCAGTATTTT

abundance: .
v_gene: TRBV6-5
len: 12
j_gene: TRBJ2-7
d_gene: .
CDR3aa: CASSPQGIEQYF
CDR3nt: TGTGCCAGCAGTCCTCAGGGGATCGAGCAGTACTTC

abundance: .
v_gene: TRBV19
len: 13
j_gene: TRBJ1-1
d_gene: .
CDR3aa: CASSPGQNTEAFF
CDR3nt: TGTGCCAGTAGCCCTGGACAGAACACTGAAGCTTTCTTT

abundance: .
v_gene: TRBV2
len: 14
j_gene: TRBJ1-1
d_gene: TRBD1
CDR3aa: CASSEPYRGFGAFF
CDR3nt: TGTGCCAGCAGTGAACCCTACAGGGGCTTCGGAGCTTTCTTT

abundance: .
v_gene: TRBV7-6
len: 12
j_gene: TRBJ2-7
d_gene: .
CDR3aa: CASSLPDYLSDF
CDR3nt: TGTGCCAGCAGCCTTCCGGACTATCTCAGCGACTTC

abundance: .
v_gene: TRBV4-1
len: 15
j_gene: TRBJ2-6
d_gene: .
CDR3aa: CASSHLGPGANVLTF
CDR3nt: TGCGCCAGCAGCCATTTGGGGCCTGGGGCCAACGTCCTGACTTTC

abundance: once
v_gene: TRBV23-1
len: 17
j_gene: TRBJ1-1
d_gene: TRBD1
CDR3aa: CASSPIRAGTGFGEAFF
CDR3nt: TGCGCCAGCAGCCCAATACGCGCTGGGACAGGGTTTGGTGAAGCTTTCTTT

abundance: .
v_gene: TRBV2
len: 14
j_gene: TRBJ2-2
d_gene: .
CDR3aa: CASSWRENTGELFF
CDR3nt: TGTGCCAGCAGTTGGCGGGAGAACACCGGGGAGCTGTTTTTT

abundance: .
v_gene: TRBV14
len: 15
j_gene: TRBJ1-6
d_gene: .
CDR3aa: CASSQELGVRSPLHF
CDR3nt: TGTGCCAGCAGCCAAGAGCTAGGGGTGCGTTCACCCCTCCACTTT

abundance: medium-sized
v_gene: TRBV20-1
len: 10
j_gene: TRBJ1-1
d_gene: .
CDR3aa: CSANGGEAFF
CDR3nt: TGCAGTGCTAATGGCGGTGAAGCTTTCTTT

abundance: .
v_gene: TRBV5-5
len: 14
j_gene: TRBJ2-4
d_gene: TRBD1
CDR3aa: CASSLGQGANIQYF
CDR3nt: TGTGCCAGCAGCTTGGGGCAGGGGGCAAACATTCAGTACTTC

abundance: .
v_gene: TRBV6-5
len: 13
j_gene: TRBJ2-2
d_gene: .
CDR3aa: CASSSANTGELFF
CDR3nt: TGTGCCAGCAGCAGCGCGAACACCGGGGAGCTGTTTTTT

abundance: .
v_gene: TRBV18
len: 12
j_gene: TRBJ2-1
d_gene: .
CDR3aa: CASSSQGLQGFF
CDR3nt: TGTGCCAGCTCATCCCAGGGCCTTCAGGGGTTCTTC

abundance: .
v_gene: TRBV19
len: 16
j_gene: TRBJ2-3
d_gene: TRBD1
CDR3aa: CASTPSTGGATDTQYF
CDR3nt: TGTGCCAGTACCCCCTCGACAGGGGGCGCGACAGATACGCAGTATTTT

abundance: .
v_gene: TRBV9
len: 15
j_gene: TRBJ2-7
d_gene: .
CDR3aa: CASSPHVDSSYEQYF
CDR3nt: TGTGCCAGCAGCCCCCATGTGGACTCCTCCTACGAGCAGTACTTC

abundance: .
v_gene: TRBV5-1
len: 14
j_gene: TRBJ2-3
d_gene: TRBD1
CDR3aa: CASTGQGPTDTQYF
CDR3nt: TGCGCCAGCACGGGACAGGGTCCCACAGATACGCAGTATTTT

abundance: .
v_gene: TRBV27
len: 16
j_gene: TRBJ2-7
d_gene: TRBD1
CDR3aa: CASSLGRTGYSYEQYF
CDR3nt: TGTGCCAGCAGTTTAGGGAGGACAGGGTACTCCTACGAGCAGTACTTC

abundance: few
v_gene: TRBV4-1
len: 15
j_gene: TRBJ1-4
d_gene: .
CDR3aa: CASSQRAGLEEKLFF
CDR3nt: TGCGCCAGCAGCCAACGGGCAGGGTTAGAGGAAAAACTGTTTTTT

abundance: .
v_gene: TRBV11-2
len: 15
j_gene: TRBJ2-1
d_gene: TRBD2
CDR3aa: CASSILAGEGNEQFF
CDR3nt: TGTGCCAGCAGCATACTAGCGGGGGAGGGGAATGAGCAGTTCTTC

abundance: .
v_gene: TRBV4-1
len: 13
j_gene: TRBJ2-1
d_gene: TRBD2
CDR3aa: CASSQDWGGGQFF
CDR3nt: TGCGCCAGCAGCCAAGATTGGGGCGGGGGGCAGTTCTTC

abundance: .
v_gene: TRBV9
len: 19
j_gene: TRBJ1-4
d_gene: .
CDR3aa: CASSVATVEQGATNEKLFF
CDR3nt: TGTGCCAGCAGCGTAGCTACGGTGGAACAGGGAGCAACTAATGAAAAACTGTTTTTT

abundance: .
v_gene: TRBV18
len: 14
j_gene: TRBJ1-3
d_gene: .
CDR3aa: CASETTGLANTIYF
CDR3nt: TGTGCCAGCGAGACCACAGGGTTGGCGAACACCATATATTTT

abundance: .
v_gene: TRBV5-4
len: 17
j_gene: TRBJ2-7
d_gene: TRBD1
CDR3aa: CASSVGQGTSGFYEQYF
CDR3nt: TGTGCCAGCAGCGTGGGACAGGGGACCTCCGGGTTTTACGAGCAGTACTTC

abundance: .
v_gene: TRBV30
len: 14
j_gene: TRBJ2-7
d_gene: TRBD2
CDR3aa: CAWSPEAGAREQYF
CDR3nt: TGTGCCTGGAGTCCAGAAGCGGGGGCAAGGGAGCAGTACTTC

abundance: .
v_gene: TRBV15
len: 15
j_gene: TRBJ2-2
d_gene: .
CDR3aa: CATSRDRDYTGELFF
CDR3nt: TGTGCCACCAGCAGAGATCGGGACTACACCGGGGAGCTGTTTTTT

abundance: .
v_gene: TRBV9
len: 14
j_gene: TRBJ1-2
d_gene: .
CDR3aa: CASSSDSSNYGYTF
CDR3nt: TGTGCCAGCAGCTCGGACAGCTCTAACTATGGCTACACCTTC

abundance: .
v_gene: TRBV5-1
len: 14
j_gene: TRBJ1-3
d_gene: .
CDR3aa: CARPPENSGNTIYF
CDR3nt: TGCGCCAGGCCGCCGGAGAACTCTGGAAACACCATATATTTT

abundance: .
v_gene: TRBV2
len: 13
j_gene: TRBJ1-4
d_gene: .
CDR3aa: CASQDRTNEKLFF
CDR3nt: TGTGCCAGCCAGGATAGAACTAATGAAAAACTGTTTTTT

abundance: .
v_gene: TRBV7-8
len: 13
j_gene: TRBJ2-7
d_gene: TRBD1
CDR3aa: CAVPGQGTYEQYF
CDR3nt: TGTGCCGTGCCCGGACAGGGAACCTACGAGCAGTACTTC

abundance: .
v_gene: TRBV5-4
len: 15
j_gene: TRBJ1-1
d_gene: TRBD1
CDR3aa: CASSRHKQGSTEAFF
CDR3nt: TGTGCCAGCAGCCGACACAAACAGGGGAGCACTGAAGCTTTCTTT

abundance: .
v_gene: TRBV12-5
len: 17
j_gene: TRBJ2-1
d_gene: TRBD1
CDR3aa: CASGLISGTGKYNEQFF
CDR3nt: TGTGCTAGTGGTTTAATATCCGGGACAGGGAAGTACAATGAGCAGTTCTTC